The rows below give T cell receptor beta chains drawn from one sample of a study of vaccination and CD4 T cells after COVID-19. TCRdb called the PCR reads again in MiXCR, with one record for every CDR3 protein. The sample records about 6,300 distinct CDR3 sequences, around 68% being singletons. For these TCRs, the target antigens are not known. The specimen sequenced was CD4+ T cells from blood, cultured in vitro. The receptors shown here come from a human donor who had recovered from COVID-19. CDR3s include the opening cysteine and the closing phenylalanine or tryptophan. A D gene is named only where the DNA matches it firmly. Size tells how often a clone was seen (once, few, many) or the class of an expanded clone, and some rows leave it out.

CDR3 length,V gene,D gene,J gene,clone size,CDR3 protein,CDR3 DNA
14,TRBV28,.,TRBJ1-5,.,CASNYLGGYQPQHF,TGTGCCAGCAACTACCTGGGGGGCTATCAGCCCCAGCATTTT
12,TRBV20-1,.,TRBJ1-2,.,CSAETALYGYTF,TGCAGTGCCGAGACAGCTCTCTATGGCTACACCTTC
13,TRBV6-1,.,TRBJ2-5,.,CASSPGYQETQYF,TGTGCCAGCAGTCCAGGGTACCAAGAGACCCAGTACTTC
13,TRBV15,.,TRBJ1-1,.,CATSSWRGAAAFF,TGTGCCACCAGCTCCTGGAGGGGAGCTGCAGCTTTCTTT
14,TRBV27,.,TRBJ1-3,once,CASSLVGSGNTIYF,TGTGCCAGCAGTTTGGTAGGGAGTGGAAACACCATATATTTT
17,TRBV21-1,.,TRBJ1-5,.,CASPPPMKRWGNQPQHF,TGTGCCAGCCCACCACCGATGAAACGGTGGGGCAATCAGCCCCAGCATTTT
14,TRBV6-2/TRBV6-3,TRBD2,TRBJ2-3,.,CASRTSGGPDTQYF,TGTGCCAGCAGGACTAGCGGGGGCCCAGATACGCAGTATTTT
15,TRBV20-1,TRBD2,TRBJ2-1,.,CSASFDGGGYNEQFF,TGCAGTGCCAGTTTCGATGGGGGGGGCTACAATGAGCAGTTCTTC
15,TRBV4-2,.,TRBJ2-1,.,CASSPDGGGANEQFF,TGTGCCAGCAGCCCTGATGGAGGGGGGGCCAATGAGCAGTTCTTC
11,TRBV20-1,.,TRBJ2-1,.,CSASGSNEQFF,TGCAGTGCTAGCGGGAGCAATGAGCAGTTCTTC
13,TRBV15,.,TRBJ1-4,few,CATSRVINEKLFF,TGTGCCACCAGCAGAGTCATTAATGAAAAACTGTTTTTT
15,TRBV24-1,.,TRBJ2-5,.,CATSGSLGPGETQYF,TGTGCCACCAGTGGCAGTTTGGGGCCGGGGGAGACCCAGTACTTC
15,TRBV15,TRBD1,TRBJ2-7,few,CATSRLTGGGYEQYF,TGTGCCACCAGCAGACTGACAGGGGGCGGGTACGAGCAGTACTTC
14,TRBV20-1,TRBD1,TRBJ1-2,large,CSATLGTGNYGYTF,TGCAGTGCTACCCTCGGGACAGGGAACTATGGCTACACCTTC
15,TRBV6-1,TRBD1,TRBJ2-1,.,CASRLGQGRRNEQFF,TGTGCCAGCAGGCTGGGACAGGGGAGGCGAAATGAGCAGTTCTTC
15,TRBV7-9,.,TRBJ1-1,.,CASSHGRRGRTEAFF,TGTGCCAGCAGCCACGGACGGCGGGGGCGGACTGAAGCTTTCTTT
15,TRBV20-1,TRBD1,TRBJ1-2,.,CSARSTGGPNYGYTF,TGCAGTGCTAGAAGTACAGGGGGCCCTAACTATGGCTACACCTTC
16,TRBV20-1,TRBD2,TRBJ2-3,.,CSASAALAASTDTQYF,TGCAGTGCTAGCGCCGCCCTAGCGGCTAGCACAGATACGCAGTATTTT
15,TRBV24-1,.,TRBJ2-3,.,CATSDPERGTDTQYF,TGTGCCACCAGTGATCCTGAGCGGGGCACAGATACGCAGTATTTT
11,TRBV20-1,.,TRBJ2-3,.,CSAPSLHTQYF,TGCAGTGCCCCCTCGTTGCATACGCAGTATTTT